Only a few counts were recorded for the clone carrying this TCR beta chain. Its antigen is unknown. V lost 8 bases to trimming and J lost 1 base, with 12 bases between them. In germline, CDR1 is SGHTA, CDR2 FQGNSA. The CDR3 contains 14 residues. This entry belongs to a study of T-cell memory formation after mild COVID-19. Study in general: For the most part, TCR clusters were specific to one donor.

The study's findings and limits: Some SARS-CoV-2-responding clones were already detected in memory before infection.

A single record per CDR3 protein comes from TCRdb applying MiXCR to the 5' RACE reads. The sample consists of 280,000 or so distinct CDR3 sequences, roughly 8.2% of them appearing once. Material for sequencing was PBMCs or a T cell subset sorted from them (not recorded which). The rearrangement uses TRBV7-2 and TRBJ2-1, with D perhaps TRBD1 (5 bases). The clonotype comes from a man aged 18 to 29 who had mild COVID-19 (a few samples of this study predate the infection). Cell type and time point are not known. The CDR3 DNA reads TGTGCCAGCGGTTCAGGGCCGTCCTACAATGAGCAGTTCTTC. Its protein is CASGSGPSYNEQFF.